The 13 T cell receptor beta chains in this list originate from one sample, sequenced in a study of blood T cell repertoires in COVID-19. Only in-frame clones appear in the TCRdb table, and some are missing; sequencing was by immunoSEQ multiplex PCR. The sample has just under 150,000 clones; 85% to 90% are singletons. Specimen: peripheral blood. The receptors were gathered from a man between 45 and 60 years old who had recovered from COVID-19.

This clone has a handful of counts. V usage is TRBV19 and J usage is TRBJ1-6, with 9 positions matching TRBD1. With V trimmed by 5 bases and J by 7 bases, 6 bases remained unmatched. This CDR3 has 15 residues. Germline CDR1 reads LNHDA; CDR2 reads SQIVND (reference sequence). DNA for the CDR3: TGTGCCAGTAGTCTATCGGGACAGGGAAATTCACCCCTCCACTTT. Its translation is CASSLSGQGNSPLHF.

V is TRBV6-5 and J is TRBJ2-7; D may be TRBD2 (6 bases). This CDR3 region has 15 residues. Germline V gene lookup returns CDR1 MNHEY and CDR2 SVGAGI. V was shortened by 6 bases and J by 5 bases, with 20 bases between the two germline ends. CDR3 sequence reads: CASSLVSGDLDEQYF. In DNA, the CDR3 is TGTGCCAGCAGCCTCGTGTCGGGGGATTTGGACGAGCAGTACTTC.

This sequence joins TRBV5-8 and TRBJ1-2; possibly TRBD1 for D (6 bases). CDR1 is SGHTS, CDR2 YDEGEE, per germline. V lost 4 bases and J 0 bases, leaving 13 bases between the germline ends. The CDR3 is made up of 15 amino acids. This chain's CDR3 is CASSLQGRANYGYTF. CDR3 DNA: TGTGCCAGCAGCCTACAGGGAAGGGCTAACTATGGCTACACCTTC.

This clone was counted a single time. The chain has TRBV18 and TRBJ1-1, with no clear D. Trimming pared 3 bases from V and 5 bases from J, leaving 13 bases between. CDR3 length: 14 residues. The germline CDR1 and CDR2 sequences are KGHSH and LQKENI. The CDR3 spells CASSPDMGGTEAFF. The CDR3, as DNA: TGTGCCAGCTCACCTGATATGGGAGGAACTGAAGCTTTCTTT.

The rearrangement links TRBV10-2 to TRBJ1-2; D unresolved. V dropped 3 bases and J dropped 1 base, with 12 bases sitting between them. The germline V gene has CDR1 WSHSY and CDR2 SAAADI. There are 15 residues in the CDR3. This CDR3 is CASSETTSLNYGYTF. The CDR3 DNA is TGCGCCAGCAGTGAAACCACTTCACTTAACTATGGCTACACCTTC.

This chain's CDR3 is CASSRTAGGQETQYF. For the CDR3, the DNA is TGTGCCAGCAGCCGTACCGCAGGGGGTCAAGAGACCCAGTACTTC. The genes are TRBV7-3 and TRBJ2-5; 7 bases match TRBD1. V shed 5 bases and J 2 bases; nucleotides not matched to a gene: 8. This CDR3 spans 15 amino acids. Germline CDR1 and CDR2: SGHTA and FQGTGA. The variable domain in full, with the rest retrieved from reference TRBV7-3 and TRBJ2-5, is GAGVSQTPSNKVTEKGKYVELRCDPISGHTALYWYRQSLGQGPEFLIYFQGTGAADDSGLPNDRFFAVRPEGSVSTLKIQRTERGDSAVYLCASSRTAGGQETQYFGPGTRLLVL.

V is TRBV5-4 and J is TRBJ1-2, with 10 positions matching TRBD1. Germline values: CDR1 SGHNT, CDR2 YYREEE (reference sequence). This CDR3 has 14 amino acids. V was pared by 3 bases and J by 7 bases, with 6 bases of the junction left unmatched. CDR3 residues: CASSSGQGIGGYTF. The CDR3 DNA reads as TGTGCCAGCAGCTCGGGACAGGGGATAGGTGGCTACACCTTC.

This rearrangement joins TRBV9 to TRBJ2-5; 13 positions agree with TRBD2. Germline-derived CDR1 and CDR2 are SGDLS and YYNGEE. Trimming took 4 bases from V and 5 from J; bases not matched to a gene: 8. The CDR3 contains 16 residues. DNA for the CDR3: TGTGCCAGCAGCCCAACTAGCGGGGGGGCTGGGGAGACCCAGTACTTC. Protein product: CASSPTSGGAGETQYF.

Here the CDR3 reads CASSPQAFGYEQYF. In DNA, the CDR3 is TGCGCCAGCAGCCCCCAAGCATTCGGCTACGAGCAGTACTTC. The chain has TRBV4-1 and TRBJ2-7; no reliable D call. The length of the CDR3 is 14 residues. CDR1 and CDR2 (germline): MGHRA, YSYEKL. The V gene lost 4 bases and the J gene lost 3 bases, with 13 bases spanning the gap.

This clone was seen once. V usage is TRBV9 and J usage is TRBJ1-2; 7 bases are shared with TRBD1. Germline assignment: CDR1 SGDLS and CDR2 YYNGEE. Losses at the gene ends were 0 bases for V and 6 bases for J; bases not matched to a gene: 5. The CDR3 sequence is 14 residues long. The CDR3 nucleotides read TGTGCCAGCAGCGTAGGCCCAGGGGGTGATGGCTACACCTTC. Translating it yields CASSVGPGGDGYTF.

The V call is TRBV7-9, the J call TRBJ1-4, with 8 bases fitting TRBD1. The CDR3 consists of 15 residues. Germline values: CDR1 SEHNR, CDR2 FQNEAQ (reference sequence). Unmatched junction bases numbered 10, after V lost 5 bases and J lost 8 bases. The CDR3 sequence: CASSPRTGLDEKLFF. DNA for the CDR3: TGTGCCAGCAGCCCGAGGACAGGGCTAGACGAAAAACTGTTTTTT. Complete variable domain (other parts from reference TRBV7-9 and TRBJ1-4): DTGVSQNPRHKITKRGQNVTFRCDPISEHNRLYWYRQTLGQGPEFLTYFQNEAQLEKSRLLSDRFSAERPKGSFSTLEIQRTEQGDSAMYLCASSPRTGLDEKLFFGSGTQLSVL.

V is TRBV12-3 or TRBV12-4 and J is TRBJ2-5, with 8 bases that match TRBD2. The CDR3 extends over 13 amino acids. Germline trimming cut 6 bases from V and 3 bases from J; bases unmatched to any gene: 3. The CDR3 is CASSGLAEETQYF. The CDR3 DNA reads as TGTGCCAGCAGCGGACTAGCAGAAGAGACCCAGTACTTC.

This chain uses TRBV6-2 or TRBV6-3 with TRBJ2-3; TRBD1 is a possible D gene (6 bases). The germline gives CDR1 MNHEY, CDR2 SVGEGT. The CDR3 has 16 amino acids. Trimming took 5 bases from V and 0 from J, leaving 15 bases between them. The CDR3 coding sequence is TGTGCCAGCAGTCCCGGACAGAGTACTAGCACAGATACGCAGTATTTT. It specifies CASSPGQSTSTDTQYF.